This TCR beta chain came from a study of response to subunit inactivated influenza vaccine. Study results and limitations: The authors proposed limited new T cell recruitment per seasonal influenza vaccination.

Per germline, CDR1 SEHNR and CDR2 FQNEAQ (reference sequence). This CDR3 comprises 13 residues. Trimming shortened V by 4 bases and J by 3 bases, and 10 bases separated the two germline ends. TCRdb recomputed calls from the RT-PCR reads with MiXCR, one row per CDR3 protein. The data hold some 800,000 distinct CDR3 sequences, with less than 25% observed a single time. Regarding this clonotype: Its cognate antigen is unknown.

The chain is built from TRBV7-9 and TRBJ2-7, with D uncertain. The receptor comes from a man between 50 and 59 years old who received an inactivated influenza vaccine. Sequenced here: PBMCs from blood, sampled about 5 days after vaccination. The CDR3 region has the DNA TGTGCCAGCAGCTCCCGACAAGTCTACGAGCAGTACTTC. Residues: CASSSRQVYEQYF.